These 3 T cell receptor beta chains were all obtained from the same sample, sequenced in a study of OX40 agonist ivuxolimab in advanced cancers. Clones were read by immunoSEQ multiplex PCR, and TCRdb kept only the in-frame ones, dropping some. The sample contains 60,000 to 90,000 clones, 81% of which appear only once. This material consisted of CD4+ or CD8+ T cells sorted from blood, taken in a trial of the OX40 agonist ivuxolimab. Source of these receptors: an adult with an advanced solid tumor such as melanoma, head and neck, liver or kidney cancer.

The chain recombines TRBV10-3 with TRBJ1-3; the match to TRBD1 covers 7 bases. Germline V gene data show CDR1 as ENHRY and CDR2 as SYGVKD. Losses at the gene ends were 6 bases for V and 0 bases for J; bases not matched to a gene: 5. This CDR3 contains 15 residues. The CDR3 nucleotides are TGTGCCATCAGACAGGGGTTAGACTCTGGAAACACCATATATTTT. Translation gives CAIRQGLDSGNTIYF.

This clone has just one count. The chain combines TRBV10-3 with TRBJ1-3; D unclear. Germline V lookup: CDR1 ENHRY, CDR2 SYGVKD. The V end was cut by 8 bases, the J end by 2 bases, with 13 bases between. This CDR3 contains 14 residues. CDR3 DNA sequence: TGTGCCATCGGATCTGGCGGCACTGGAAACACCATATATTTT. Protein sequence: CAIGSGGTGNTIYF.

The chain employs TRBV7-8 and TRBJ1-2; maybe TRBD1 (6 bases). The germline gives CDR1 SGHVS, CDR2 FQNEAQ. The CDR3 extends over 15 amino acids. Trimming took off 3 bases at V and 5 bases at J, with 16 bases between the two ends. CDR3 in amino acids: CASSFSTGKHYGYTF. The CDR3 nucleotides read TGTGCCAGCAGCTTTTCCACAGGGAAGCATTATGGCTACACCTTC.